The rows below give T cell receptor beta chains drawn from one sample of a study of T cells after yellow fever vaccination. Each CDR3 protein is one row after TCRdb ran MiXCR on the 5' RACE reads. This table has about 340,000 distinct CDR3 sequences, roughly 9.4% appearing once. This material consisted of PBMCs, taken on the day of the first yellow fever vaccination. The receptors come from a young man who received the YFV17D yellow fever vaccine. The CDR3 runs from the conserved cysteine through the conserved F or W. Fields, in order: J gene, D gene, clone size, V gene, CDR3 DNA, CDR3 protein. D genes are given only for firm matches. The size of a clone is reported for some rows only, either as once, few or many, or as a class for expanded clones.

TRBJ2-1,-,few,TRBV5-1,TGCGCCAGTCACTGGAGGGCCAGCTCCTACAATGAGCAGTTCTTC,CASHWRASSYNEQFF
TRBJ1-3,TRBD1,few,TRBV3-1,TGTGCCAGCAGCCCCCCAGGGGGCGCATCTGGAAACACCATATATTTT,CASSPPGGASGNTIYF
TRBJ1-5,TRBD1,many,TRBV5-6,TGTGCCAGCACCCCGGATGGACAGGGGTATCAGCCCCAGCATTTT,CASTPDGQGYQPQHF
TRBJ2-1,-,many,TRBV5-1,TGCGCCAGCAGCTTGCTTAGCGGTGCTCCCTACAATGAGCAGTTCTTC,CASSLLSGAPYNEQFF
TRBJ2-3,-,few,TRBV28,TGTGCCAGCAGTCAAGGGTCAGTCGCAGATACGCAGTATTTT,CASSQGSVADTQYF
TRBJ2-3,-,-,TRBV20-1,TGCAGTGCCCTTAGCACAGATACGCATACGCAGTATTTT,CSALSTDTHTQYF
TRBJ2-1,TRBD2,few,TRBV5-1,TGCGCCAGCAGCGTTGGGACTAGCGAGACCTACAATGAGCAGTTCTTC,CASSVGTSETYNEQFF
TRBJ2-5,TRBD1,-,TRBV7-9,TGTGCCAGCAGCTCGGACAGGGGGCGAGGAGAGACCCAGTACTTC,CASSSDRGRGETQYF
TRBJ2-5,TRBD2,few,TRBV20-1,TGCAGTGCTCTGGGACTAGCCGGGGAGACCCAGTACTTC,CSALGLAGETQYF
TRBJ2-1,-,-,TRBV25-1,TGTGCCAGCAGGAGGGGGGGATCCGAGCAGTTCTTC,CASRRGGSEQFF
TRBJ2-3,-,few,TRBV3-1,TGTGCCAGCAGCCAAGGTCGGCTAACTAGCACAGATACGCAGTATTTT,CASSQGRLTSTDTQYF
TRBJ1-1,-,few,TRBV7-3,TGTGCCAGCAGCTTAAACCCCGGGGCGAACACTGAAGCTTTCTTT,CASSLNPGANTEAFF
TRBJ1-1,-,many,TRBV7-2,TGTGCCAGCAGCCCCCAAGGCAGTCTGGGGAACACTGAAGCTTTCTTT,CASSPQGSLGNTEAFF
TRBJ1-5,TRBD1,many,TRBV20-1,TGCAGTGCTGCGGGACAGGTAAATCAGCCCCAGCATTTT,CSAAGQVNQPQHF
TRBJ2-5,-,many,TRBV20-1,TGCAGTGCTAGCCGGGGGCAAGAGACCCAGTACTTC,CSASRGQETQYF
TRBJ2-3,TRBD1,many,TRBV7-9,TGTGCCAGCAGCTTAGATACAGGGGGTGTCACAGATACGCAGTATTTT,CASSLDTGGVTDTQYF
TRBJ1-1,-,-,TRBV6-1,TGTGCCAGCAGCCCTGGGGGATGGACTGAAGCTTTCTTT,CASSPGGWTEAFF
TRBJ2-7,-,few,TRBV30,TGTGCCTGGACGTTAGGGGACCGGACCTACGAGCAGTACTTC,CAWTLGDRTYEQYF
TRBJ2-1,-,few,TRBV24-1,TGTGCCACCAGTGATTCGACTGCAAGCTCCTACAATGAGCAGTTCTTC,CATSDSTASSYNEQFF
TRBJ2-1,-,many,TRBV5-1,TGCGCCAGCAGCTTGGATGGGGGGCCCACCTACAATGAGCAGTTCTTC,CASSLDGGPTYNEQFF